This T cell receptor beta chain derives from a study of blood T cell repertoires in COVID-19. Original processing methods: Amplification from reference gene primers served as the basis for estimated nucleated cell counts. The method was immunoSEQ multiplex PCR; TCRdb's version includes in-frame clones alone and lacks a portion of them. That table furnishes V, J and clone size, whereas the DNA furnished D and trimming. The data hold tens of thousands of clones, with roughly four fifths observed a single time. The V end was cut by 9 bases, the J end by 1 base, with 6 bases between. CDR3 size: 12 residues. Germline CDR1 reads SNHLY; CDR2 reads FYNNEI.

The sequencing sample was made of peripheral blood. The TCR was taken from a man in his fifties with active or convalescent COVID-19. The J gene is TRBJ2-2, the V gene TRBV2; tentative D call: TRBD2 (5 bases). CDR3 DNA sequence: TGTGCCAGTCGGGGGAACACCGGGGAGCTGTTTTTT. As protein: CASRGNTGELFF.